This T cell receptor beta chain was recorded in a study of blood T cell repertoires in COVID-19. This CDR3 has 14 amino acids. CDR1 is MDHEN and CDR2 is SYDVKM in the germline V gene. The V gene lost 2 bases and the J gene lost 5 bases, with 11 bases spanning the gap. Generated by immunoSEQ multiplex PCR, the TCRdb table keeps only in-frame clones and is missing some. The profile shows roughly 200,000 clones, roughly 84% of them singletons. This receptor was taken from a young man in a cohort exposed to, infected with or recovered from COVID-19 (not recorded which). Sequencing was performed on PBMCs or T cells enriched from blood (not recorded which). The chain joins TRBV28 to TRBJ2-3, with D maybe TRBD2 (5 bases). The CDR3 bases are TGTGCCAGCAGTTTACCCCTCCGGGGAGATACGCAGTATTTT. This encodes CASSLPLRGDTQYF.